The clone carrying this TCR beta chain turned up a few times. The study recruited people aged about 18 to 95 years across 20 to 30 US areas. Which cohort a participant joined came from the clinical history participants gave. Cohort 3 donors were reported recovered after two negative PCRs, clearance, or symptom resolution. Assay: immunoSEQ multiplex PCR; the TCRdb copy retains only in-frame clones and omits some. The data show some 380,000 clones, with over 75% seen just once and 1.3% held by the top ten. Germline lookup yields CDR1 SGHRS and CDR2 YFSETQ. The CDR3 runs to 15 residues. With V trimmed by 4 bases and J by 4 bases, 7 bases remained unmatched. This specimen belongs to a study of blood T cell repertoires in COVID-19. Whole-study context: T cells, B-cell-depleted T cells, or PBMCs supplied cDNA or gDNA.

This chain connects TRBV5-1 to TRBJ1-2; TRBD1 agrees at 10 bases. This receptor was identified in a man younger than 45 who had recovered from COVID-19. Sequencing used PBMCs or T cells enriched from blood (not recorded which). In DNA, the CDR3 is TGCGCCAGCAGCACCTCGACAGGGGGCACCTATGGCTACACCTTC. Translation gives CASSTSTGGTYGYTF.